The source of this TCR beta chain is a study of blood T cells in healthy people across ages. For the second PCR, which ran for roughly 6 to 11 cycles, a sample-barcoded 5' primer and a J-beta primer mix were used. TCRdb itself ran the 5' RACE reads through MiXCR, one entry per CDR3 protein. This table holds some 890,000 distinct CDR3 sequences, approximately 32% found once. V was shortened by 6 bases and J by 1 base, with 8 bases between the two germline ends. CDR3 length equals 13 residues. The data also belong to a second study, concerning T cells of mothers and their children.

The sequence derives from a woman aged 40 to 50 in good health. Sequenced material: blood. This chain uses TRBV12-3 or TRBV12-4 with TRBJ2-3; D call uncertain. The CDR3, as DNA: TGTGCCAGCAGGGCCTTGGGCACAGATACGCAGTATTTT. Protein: CASRALGTDTQYF.